The 14 T cell receptor beta chains presented below share a single source sample, sequenced in a study of siplizumab effects on memory and regulatory T cells. This table comes from immunoSEQ multiplex PCR, and its TCRdb copy is limited to in-frame clones, with some not included. The table lists more than 85,000 clones, roughly 92% of them singletons. The source material was CD4+ T cells sorted from blood. The receptors were sampled from a human donor in good health.

The chain joins TRBV19 to TRBJ2-1, with D perhaps TRBD2 (5 bases). Trimming removed 5 bases at V and 5 bases at J, with 22 bases between. The CDR3 covers 17 residues. Germline CDR1 is LNHDA and CDR2 is SQIVND (reference sequence). The CDR3 DNA reads TGTGCCAGTAGTCGGTTAGGCGGGTCCGCCTGGGACAATGAGCAGTTCTTC. This codes for CASSRLGGSAWDNEQFF.

V and J are TRBV6-5 and TRBJ1-1, with D perhaps matching TRBD1 (5 bases). The CDR3 sequence is 14 residues long. With 5 bases removed from V and 3 bases from J, the gap between germline ends came to 13 bases. Looked up from germline, CDR1 is MNHEY and CDR2 is SVGAGI. The CDR3 DNA follows: TGTGCCAGCAGTGTGCTGGGGGGGGACACTGAAGCTTTCTTT. Residues: CASSVLGGDTEAFF.

Turning to this clone: Other DNA sequences in this sample translate to the same CDR3. This chain links TRBV20-1 with TRBJ1-1; D not resolved. This CDR3 comprises 11 residues. V lost 2 bases and J 0 bases, leaving 1 base between the germline ends. Germline CDR1 DFQATT, CDR2 SNEGSKA (reference sequence). The CDR3 DNA sequence: TGCAGTGCTAGACTGAACACTGAAGCTTTCTTT. Protein product: CSARLNTEAFF.

The V and J genes are TRBV7-9 and TRBJ1-5; D remains unclear. The CDR3 loop spans 14 amino acids. Trimming removed 0 bases at V and 5 bases at J, with 8 bases between. The germline V gene encodes CDR1 SEHNR and CDR2 FQNEAQ (reference sequence). CDR3 DNA sequence: TGTGCCAGCAGCTTAGCAAACGGGGATCAGCCCCAGCATTTT. Residues: CASSLANGDQPQHF.

V gene TRBV6-4 combines with J gene TRBJ2-1, with 14 bases matching TRBD2. The V gene end was trimmed by 6 bases and the J gene end by 4 bases; junction bases not matched to a gene: 5. Germline V gives CDR1 MRHNA, CDR2 SNTAGT. This CDR3 region has 16 residues. The CDR3 loop reads CASSLGLAGGYNEQFF. CDR3 bases: TGTGCCAGCAGCCTTGGACTAGCGGGGGGTTACAATGAGCAGTTCTTC.

This clone was seen a handful of times. The chain employs TRBV15 and TRBJ2-6, with D perhaps matching TRBD2 (5 bases). This CDR3 has 17 amino acids. V was pared by 3 bases and J by 0 bases, with 12 bases between. The germline gives CDR1 LNHNV, CDR2 YYDKDF (reference sequence). The CDR3 DNA follows: TGTGCCACCAGCAGCACGGACTCTAACTCTGGGGCCAACGTCCTGACTTTC. It codes for CATSSTDSNSGANVLTF. Combining the CDR3 with reference TRBV15 and TRBJ2-6 gives the whole variable domain DAMVIQNPRYQVTQFGKPVTLSCSQTLNHNVMYWYQQKSSQAPKLLFHYYDKDFNNEADTPDNFQSRRPNTSFCFLDIRSPGLGDTAMYLCATSSTDSNSGANVLTFGAGSRLTVL.

This chain uses TRBV7-3 with TRBJ2-3; D may match TRBD1 or TRBD2 (5 bases each). The CDR3 loop spans 15 amino acids. Germline CDR1 is SGHTA and CDR2 is FQGTGA. Deletions cut 1 base from V and 0 bases from J, with 8 bases between. The CDR3: CASSLMGPSTDTQYF. CDR3 bases: TGTGCCAGCAGCTTAATGGGACCAAGCACAGATACGCAGTATTTT.

The chain employs TRBV4-2 and TRBJ2-3, with a tentative D call TRBD1 (5 bases). Germline loops: CDR1 LGHNA, CDR2 YNFKEQ. The CDR3 is 15 amino acids. Trimming pared 0 bases from V and 5 bases from J, leaving 12 bases between. The CDR3, as DNA: TGTGCCAGCAGCCAAGATCAGGGAATACTAGATACGCAGTATTTT. Protein sequence: CASSQDQGILDTQYF.

This chain links TRBV27 with TRBJ1-1; D unresolved. Germline V gives CDR1 MNHEY, CDR2 SMNVEV (reference sequence). Trimming took off 5 bases at V and 0 bases at J, with 10 bases between the two ends. The CDR3 sequence is 14 residues long. The CDR3 loop is CASSPLEMNTEAFF. In DNA form, the CDR3 reads TGTGCCAGCAGTCCACTAGAGATGAACACTGAAGCTTTCTTT.

The chain combines TRBV7-8 with TRBJ2-7, with TRBD1 matching 7 bases. J gave up 3 bases and V 1 base, and 9 bases lay outside the gene matches. Germline CDR1 SGHVS, CDR2 FQNEAQ. This CDR3 is built from 16 residues. The CDR3 loop is CASSLGSGTEHYEQYF. In nucleotides, the CDR3 is TGTGCCAGCAGCTTAGGGTCCGGGACAGAGCACTACGAGCAGTACTTC.

The V and J genes are TRBV5-1 and TRBJ2-7; TRBD1 might be the D (5 bases). Trimming pared 3 bases from V and 3 bases from J, leaving 7 bases between. Germline loops: CDR1 SGHRS, CDR2 YFSETQ. This CDR3 region has 12 residues. The chain's CDR3 is CASSYQGYEQYF. The CDR3 region has the DNA TGCGCCAGCAGCTACCAGGGCTACGAGCAGTACTTC.

The genes are TRBV30 and TRBJ1-1; D is possibly TRBD1 (5 bases). V was cut by 7 bases and J by 5 bases, with 8 bases left in between. The germline CDR1 and CDR2 sequences are GTSNPN and SVGIG (reference sequence). CDR3 size: 10 residues. The CDR3 loop reads CALGGTEAFF. The CDR3, as DNA: TGTGCCTTGGGGGGGACTGAAGCTTTCTTT.

CDR3 in DNA: TGTGCCACCCCCGGCCTCTCTGGAAACACCATATATTTT. Translating gives CATPGLSGNTIYF. This chain connects TRBV2 to TRBJ1-3, with D uncertain. This CDR3 has 13 amino acids. V lost 10 bases to trimming and J lost 0 bases, with 10 bases between them. Germline assignment: CDR1 SNHLY and CDR2 FYNNEI.

The rearrangement joins TRBV6-5 to TRBJ2-3; 9 positions match TRBD1. Germline values: CDR1 MNHEY, CDR2 SVGAGI. The CDR3 has 15 residues. J lost 2 bases, V lost 5 bases, and 5 bases had no gene match. DNA for the CDR3: TGTGCCAGCAGTCGCCGGGACAGGGCCACAGATACGCAGTATTTT. It is translated as CASSRRDRATDTQYF.